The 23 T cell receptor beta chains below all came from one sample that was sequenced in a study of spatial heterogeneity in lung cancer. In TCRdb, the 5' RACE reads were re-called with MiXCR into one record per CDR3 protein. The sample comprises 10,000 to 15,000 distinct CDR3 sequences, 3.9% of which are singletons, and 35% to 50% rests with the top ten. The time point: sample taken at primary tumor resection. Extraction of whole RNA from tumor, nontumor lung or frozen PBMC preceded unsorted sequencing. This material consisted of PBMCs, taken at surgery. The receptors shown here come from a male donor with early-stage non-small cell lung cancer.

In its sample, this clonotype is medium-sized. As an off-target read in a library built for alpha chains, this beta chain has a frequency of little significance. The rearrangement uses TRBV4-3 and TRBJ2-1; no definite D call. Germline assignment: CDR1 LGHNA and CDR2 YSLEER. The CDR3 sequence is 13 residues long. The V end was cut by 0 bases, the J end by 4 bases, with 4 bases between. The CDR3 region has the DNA TGCGCCAGCAGCCAAGAAGAATACAATGAGCAGTTCTTC. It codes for CASSQEEYNEQFF.

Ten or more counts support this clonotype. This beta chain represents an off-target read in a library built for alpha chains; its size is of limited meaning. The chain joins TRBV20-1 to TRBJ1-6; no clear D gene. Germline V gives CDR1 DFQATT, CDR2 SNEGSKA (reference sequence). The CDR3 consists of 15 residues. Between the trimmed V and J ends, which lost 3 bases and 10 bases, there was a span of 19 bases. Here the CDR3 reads CSASLIGSTGSPLHF. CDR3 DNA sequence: TGCAGTGCTAGCCTAATCGGGTCGACGGGGTCACCCCTCCACTTT.

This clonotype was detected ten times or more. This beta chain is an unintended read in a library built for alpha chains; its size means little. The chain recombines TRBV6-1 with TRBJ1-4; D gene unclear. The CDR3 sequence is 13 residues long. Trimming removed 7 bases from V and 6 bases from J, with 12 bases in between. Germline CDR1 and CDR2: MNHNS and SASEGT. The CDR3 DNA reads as TGTGCCAGCAACCGCAACCCACATGAAAAACTGTTTTTT. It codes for CASNRNPHEKLFF.

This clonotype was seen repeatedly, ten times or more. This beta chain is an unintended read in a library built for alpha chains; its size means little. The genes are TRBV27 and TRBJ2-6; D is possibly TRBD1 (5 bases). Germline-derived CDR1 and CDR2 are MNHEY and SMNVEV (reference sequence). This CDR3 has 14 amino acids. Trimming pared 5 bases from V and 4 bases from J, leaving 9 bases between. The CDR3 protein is CASSRGPGANVLTF. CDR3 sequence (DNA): TGTGCCAGCAGTAGGGGTCCCGGGGCCAACGTCCTGACTTTC.

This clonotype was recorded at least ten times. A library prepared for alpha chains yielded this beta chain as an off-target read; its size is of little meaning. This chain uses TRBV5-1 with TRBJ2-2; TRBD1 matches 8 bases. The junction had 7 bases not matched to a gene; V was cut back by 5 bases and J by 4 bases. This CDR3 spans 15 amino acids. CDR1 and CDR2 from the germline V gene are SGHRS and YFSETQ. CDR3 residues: CASRMQGAATGELFF. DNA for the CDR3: TGCGCCAGCAGAATGCAGGGGGCGGCCACCGGGGAGCTGTTTTTT.

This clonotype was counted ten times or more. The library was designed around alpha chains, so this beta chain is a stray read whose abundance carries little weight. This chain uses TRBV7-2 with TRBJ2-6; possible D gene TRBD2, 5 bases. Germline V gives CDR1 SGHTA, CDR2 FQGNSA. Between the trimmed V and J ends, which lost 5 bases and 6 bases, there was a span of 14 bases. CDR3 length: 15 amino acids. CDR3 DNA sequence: TGTGCCAGCAGCCCAGGAGGCCCCCAGGCCAACGTCCTGACTTTC. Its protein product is CASSPGGPQANVLTF.

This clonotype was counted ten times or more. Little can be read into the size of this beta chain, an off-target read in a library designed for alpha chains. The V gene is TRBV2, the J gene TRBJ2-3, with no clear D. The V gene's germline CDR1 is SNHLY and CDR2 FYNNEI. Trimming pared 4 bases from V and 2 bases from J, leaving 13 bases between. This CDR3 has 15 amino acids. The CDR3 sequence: CASSGFTSPTDTQYF. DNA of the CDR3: TGTGCCAGCAGTGGTTTTACGAGCCCCACAGATACGCAGTATTTT.

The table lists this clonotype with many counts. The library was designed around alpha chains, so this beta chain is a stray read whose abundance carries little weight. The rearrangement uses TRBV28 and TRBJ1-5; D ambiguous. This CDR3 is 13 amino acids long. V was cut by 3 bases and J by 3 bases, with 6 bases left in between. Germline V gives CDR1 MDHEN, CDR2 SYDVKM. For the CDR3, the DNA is TGTGCCAGCAGTTTGGTTGACAATCAGCCCCAGCATTTT. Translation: CASSLVDNQPQHF.

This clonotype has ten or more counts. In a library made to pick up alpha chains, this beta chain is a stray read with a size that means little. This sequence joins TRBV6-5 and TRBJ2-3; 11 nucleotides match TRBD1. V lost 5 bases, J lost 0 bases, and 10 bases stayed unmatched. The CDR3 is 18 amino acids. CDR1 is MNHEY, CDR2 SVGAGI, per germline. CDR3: CASSPTGTGGFSTDTQYF. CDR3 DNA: TGTGCCAGCAGTCCGACCGGGACAGGGGGTTTTAGCACAGATACGCAGTATTTT.

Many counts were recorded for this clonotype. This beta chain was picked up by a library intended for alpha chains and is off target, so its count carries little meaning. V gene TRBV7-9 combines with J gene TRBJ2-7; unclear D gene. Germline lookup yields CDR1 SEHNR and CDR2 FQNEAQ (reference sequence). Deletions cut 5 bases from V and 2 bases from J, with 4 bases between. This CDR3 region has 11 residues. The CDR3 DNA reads TGTGCCAGCAGCCGAACCTACGAGCAGTACTTC. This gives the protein CASSRTYEQYF.

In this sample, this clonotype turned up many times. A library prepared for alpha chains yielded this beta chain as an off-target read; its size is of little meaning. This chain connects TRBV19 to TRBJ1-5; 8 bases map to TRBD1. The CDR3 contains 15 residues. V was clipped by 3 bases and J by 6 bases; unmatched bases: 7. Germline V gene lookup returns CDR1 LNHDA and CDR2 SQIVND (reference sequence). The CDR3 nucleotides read TGTGCCAGTAGTATCGACAGGGGTGGGTTTCAGCCCCAGCATTTT. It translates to CASSIDRGGFQPQHF. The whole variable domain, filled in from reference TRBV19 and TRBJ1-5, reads DGGITQSPKYLFRKEGQNVTLSCEQNLNHDAMYWYRQDPGQGLRLIYYSQIVNDFQKGDIAEGYSVSREKKESFPLTVTSAQKNPTAFYLCASSIDRGGFQPQHFGDGTRLSIL.

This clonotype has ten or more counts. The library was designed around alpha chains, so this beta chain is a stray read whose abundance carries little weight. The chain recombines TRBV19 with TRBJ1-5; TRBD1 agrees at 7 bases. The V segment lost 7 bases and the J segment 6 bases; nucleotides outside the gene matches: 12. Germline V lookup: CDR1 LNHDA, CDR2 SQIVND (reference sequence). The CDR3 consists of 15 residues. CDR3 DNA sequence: TGTGCCAGTACGGAGACAGGGCTCGGGGTTCAGCCCCAGCATTTT. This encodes CASTETGLGVQPQHF.

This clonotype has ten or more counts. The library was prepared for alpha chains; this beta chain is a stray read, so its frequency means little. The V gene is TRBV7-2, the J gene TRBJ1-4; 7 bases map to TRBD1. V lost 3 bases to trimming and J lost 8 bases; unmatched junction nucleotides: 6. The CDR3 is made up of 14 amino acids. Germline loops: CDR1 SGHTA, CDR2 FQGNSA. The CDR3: CASSFTGVGEKLFF. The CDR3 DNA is TGTGCCAGCAGCTTTACAGGGGTGGGCGAAAAACTGTTTTTT. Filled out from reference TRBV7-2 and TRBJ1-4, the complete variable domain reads GAGVSQSPSNKVTEKGKDVELRCDPISGHTALYWYRQSLGQGLEFLIYFQGNSAPDKSGLPSDRFSAERTGGSVSTLTIQRTQQEDSAVYLCASSFTGVGEKLFFGSGTQLSVL.

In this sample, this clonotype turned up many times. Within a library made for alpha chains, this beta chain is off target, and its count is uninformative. CDR3 protein: CASSPPNRAPSEAFF. The CDR3 DNA follows: TGTGCCAGCTCACCACCGAACAGGGCCCCCTCCGAAGCTTTCTTT. The rearrangement links TRBV18 to TRBJ1-1; a possible D gene is TRBD1 (6 bases). The CDR3 runs to 15 residues. From germline, CDR1 is KGHSH and CDR2 LQKENI. V was shortened by 0 bases and J by 8 bases, with 16 bases between the two germline ends.

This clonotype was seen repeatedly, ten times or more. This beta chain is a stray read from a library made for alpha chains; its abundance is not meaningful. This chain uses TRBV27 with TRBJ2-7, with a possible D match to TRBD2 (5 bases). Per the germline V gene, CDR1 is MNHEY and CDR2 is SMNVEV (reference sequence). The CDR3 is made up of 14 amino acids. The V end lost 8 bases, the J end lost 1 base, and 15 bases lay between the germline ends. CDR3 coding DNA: TGTGCCAGCGAGCCAAGCGGCCGTTCCTACGAGCAGTACTTC. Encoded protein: CASEPSGRSYEQYF.

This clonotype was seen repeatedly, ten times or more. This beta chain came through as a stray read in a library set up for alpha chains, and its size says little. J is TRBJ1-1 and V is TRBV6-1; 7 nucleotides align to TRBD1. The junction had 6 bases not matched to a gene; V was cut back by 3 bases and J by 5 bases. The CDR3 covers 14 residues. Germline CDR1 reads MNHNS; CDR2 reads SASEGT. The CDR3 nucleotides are TGTGCCAGCAGTGATTTGAACAGGGGAACTGAAGCTTTCTTT. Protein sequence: CASSDLNRGTEAFF.

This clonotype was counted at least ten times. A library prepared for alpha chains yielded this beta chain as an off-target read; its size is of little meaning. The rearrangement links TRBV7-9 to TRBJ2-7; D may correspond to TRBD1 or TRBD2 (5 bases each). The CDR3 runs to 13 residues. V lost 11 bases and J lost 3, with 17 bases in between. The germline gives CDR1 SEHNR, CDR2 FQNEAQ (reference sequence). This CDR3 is CAGAGTPNYEQYF. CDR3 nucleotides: TGTGCCGGTGCCGGGACCCCAAACTACGAGCAGTACTTC.

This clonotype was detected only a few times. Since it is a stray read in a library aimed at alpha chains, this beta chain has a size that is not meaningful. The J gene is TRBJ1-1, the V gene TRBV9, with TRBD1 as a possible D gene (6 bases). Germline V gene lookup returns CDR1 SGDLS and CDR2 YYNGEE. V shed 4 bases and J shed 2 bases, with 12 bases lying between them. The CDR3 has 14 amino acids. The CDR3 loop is CASSPSDSNTEAFF. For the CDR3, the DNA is TGTGCCAGCAGCCCTTCGGACAGCAACACTGAAGCTTTCTTT.

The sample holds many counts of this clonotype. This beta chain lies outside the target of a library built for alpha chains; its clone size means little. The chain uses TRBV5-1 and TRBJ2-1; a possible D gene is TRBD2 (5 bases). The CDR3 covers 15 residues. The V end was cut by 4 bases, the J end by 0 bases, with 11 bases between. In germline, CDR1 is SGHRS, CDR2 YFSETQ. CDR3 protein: CASSPGLGSYNEQFF. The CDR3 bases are TGCGCCAGCAGCCCTGGACTTGGCTCCTACAATGAGCAGTTCTTC.

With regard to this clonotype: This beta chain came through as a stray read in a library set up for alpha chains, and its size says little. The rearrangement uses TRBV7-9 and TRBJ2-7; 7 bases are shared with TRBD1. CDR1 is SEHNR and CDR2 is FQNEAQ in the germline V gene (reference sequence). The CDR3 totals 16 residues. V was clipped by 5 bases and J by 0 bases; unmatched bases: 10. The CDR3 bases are TGTGCCAGCAGCCCCAGTTTCCGGGACAGCTCCTACGAGCAGTACTTC. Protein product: CASSPSFRDSSYEQYF.

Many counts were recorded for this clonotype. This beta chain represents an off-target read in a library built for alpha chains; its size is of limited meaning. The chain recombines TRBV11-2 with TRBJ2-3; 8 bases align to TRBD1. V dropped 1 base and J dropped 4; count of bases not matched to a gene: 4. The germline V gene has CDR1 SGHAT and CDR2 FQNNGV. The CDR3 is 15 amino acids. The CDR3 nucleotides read TGTGCCAGCAGCTTAGGGCGGGACAGGTCAGATACGCAGTATTTT. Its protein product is CASSLGRDRSDTQYF. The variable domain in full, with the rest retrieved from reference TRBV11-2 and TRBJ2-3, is EAGVAQSPRYKIIEKRQSVAFWCNPISGHATLYWYQQILGQGPKLLIQFQNNGVVDDSQLPKDRFSAERLKGVDSTLKIQPAKLEDSAVYLCASSLGRDRSDTQYFGPGTRLTVL.

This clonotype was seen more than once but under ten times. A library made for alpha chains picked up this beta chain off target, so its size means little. The CDR3 nucleotides are TGCGCCAGCAGCTTGGGGGACCCAGAATCCTACGAGCAGTACTTC. It translates to CASSLGDPESYEQYF. The chain combines TRBV5-1 with TRBJ2-7, with D perhaps TRBD1 or TRBD2 (5 bases each). Germline CDR1 SGHRS, CDR2 YFSETQ. This CDR3 region has 15 residues. Trimming stripped 0 bases from V and 1 base from J, with 11 bases between.

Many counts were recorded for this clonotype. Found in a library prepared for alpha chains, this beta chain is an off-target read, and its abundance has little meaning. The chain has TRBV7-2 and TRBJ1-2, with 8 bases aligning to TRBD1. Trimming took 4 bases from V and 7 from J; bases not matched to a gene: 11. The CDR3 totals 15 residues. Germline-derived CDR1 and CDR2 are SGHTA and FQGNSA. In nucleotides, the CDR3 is TGTGCCAGCAGCTCTGGTGAGGACAGGGCATTTGGCTACACCTTC. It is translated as CASSSGEDRAFGYTF.